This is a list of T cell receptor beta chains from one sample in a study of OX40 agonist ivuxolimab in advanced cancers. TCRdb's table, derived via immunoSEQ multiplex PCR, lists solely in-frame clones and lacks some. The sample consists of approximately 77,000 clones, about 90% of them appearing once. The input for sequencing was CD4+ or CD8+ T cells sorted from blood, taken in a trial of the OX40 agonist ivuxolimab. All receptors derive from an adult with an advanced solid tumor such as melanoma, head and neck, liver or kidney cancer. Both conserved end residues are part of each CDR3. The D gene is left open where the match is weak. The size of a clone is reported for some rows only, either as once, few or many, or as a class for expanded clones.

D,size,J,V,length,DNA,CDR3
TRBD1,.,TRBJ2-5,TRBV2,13,TGTGCCAGCAGCCCCAGACAGGGTGAGACCCAGTACTTC,CASSPRQGETQYF
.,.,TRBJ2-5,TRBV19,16,TGTGCCAGTAGAAGCTGGGGGAGCCCAAACCAAGAGACCCAGTACTTC,CASRSWGSPNQETQYF
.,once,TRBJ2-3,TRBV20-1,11,TGCAGTGCCGCAGGGCCAGATACGCAGTATTTT,CSAAGPDTQYF
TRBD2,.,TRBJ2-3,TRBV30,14,TGTGCCTGGAATCTAGCGGGACAAACAGATACGCAGTATTTT,CAWNLAGQTDTQYF
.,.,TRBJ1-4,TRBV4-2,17,TGTGCCAGCAGCCAAACCGTGGACGAGGGGGTTAGAGAAAAACTGTTTTTT,CASSQTVDEGVREKLFF
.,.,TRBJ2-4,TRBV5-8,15,TGTGCCAGCAGCTTGGCCTGGACATCCAAAAACATTCAGTACTTC,CASSLAWTSKNIQYF
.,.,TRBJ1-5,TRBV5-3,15,TGTGCCATAGAGAAGTTAGATCCTGGCAATCAGCCCCAGCATTTT,CAIEKLDPGNQPQHF
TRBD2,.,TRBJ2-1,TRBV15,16,TGTGCCACCAGCAGAGATAGGCTAGCGGGAGGAAATGAGCAGTTCTTC,CATSRDRLAGGNEQFF
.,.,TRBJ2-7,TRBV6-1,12,TGTGCCAGCAGTGTTGGGACCTACGAGCAGTACTTC,CASSVGTYEQYF
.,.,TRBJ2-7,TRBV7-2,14,TGTGCCAGCAGCTCTTACAGGGCCACCTACGAGCAGTACTTC,CASSSYRATYEQYF
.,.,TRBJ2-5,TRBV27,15,TGTGCCAGCAGTACGCCCCAGGCGAACCAAGAGACCCAGTACTTC,CASSTPQANQETQYF
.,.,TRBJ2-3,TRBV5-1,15,TGCGCCAGCAGCTCGCAGGGAATCCGCACAGATACGCAGTATTTT,CASSSQGIRTDTQYF
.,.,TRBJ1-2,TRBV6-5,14,TGTGCCAGCAGTTACCTAGGGACAAGCGATGGCTACACCTTC,CASSYLGTSDGYTF
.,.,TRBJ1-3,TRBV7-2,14,TGTGCCAGCAGCTTAGGACGGACGGGAAACACCATATATTTT,CASSLGRTGNTIYF
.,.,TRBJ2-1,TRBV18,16,TGTGCCAGCTCACCCCTAGCAGTAAGCTCCTACAATGAGCAGTTCTTC,CASSPLAVSSYNEQFF
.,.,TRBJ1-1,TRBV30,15,TGTGCCTGGAGTATAGGGGCCTTAGTGGGCACTGAAGCTTTCTTT,CAWSIGALVGTEAFF
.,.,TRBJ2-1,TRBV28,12,TGTGCCAGCAGTCTGGGGCAAATAGGTCAGTTCTTC,CASSLGQIGQFF
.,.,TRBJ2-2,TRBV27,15,TGTGCCAGCAGTCCCAGACTAGTCAATACCGGGGAGCTGTTTTTT,CASSPRLVNTGELFF
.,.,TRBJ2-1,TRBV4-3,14,TGCGCCAGCAGCCGAACGAGACTCACCGATGAGCAGTTCTTC,CASSRTRLTDEQFF
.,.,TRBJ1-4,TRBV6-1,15,TGTGCCAGCAGTGAAGGTACAGCCTCTAATGAAAAACTGTTTTTT,CASSEGTASNEKLFF
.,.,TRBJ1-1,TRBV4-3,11,TGCGCCAGCAGCCAACCGTCTGAAGCTTTCTTT,CASSQPSEAFF
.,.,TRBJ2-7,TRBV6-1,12,TGTGCCAGCAGTGAAAGAAGGCACGAGCAGTACTTC,CASSERRHEQYF
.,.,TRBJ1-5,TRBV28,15,TGTGCCAGCAAACCCGGACACCTTAGCAATCAGCCCCAGCATTTT,CASKPGHLSNQPQHF
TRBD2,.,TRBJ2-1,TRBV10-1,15,TGCGCCAGCAGTGAGGAGGGAGGGCCCTACAATGAGCAGTTCTTC,CASSEEGGPYNEQFF
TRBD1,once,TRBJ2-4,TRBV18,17,TGTGCCAGCTCACATAACCGGGACAGGGAAGCCAAAAACATTCAGTACTTC,CASSHNRDREAKNIQYF
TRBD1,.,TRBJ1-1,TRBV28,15,TGTGCCAGCACCCTCCCGGGACAGGGATCCACTGAAGCTTTCTTT,CASTLPGQGSTEAFF
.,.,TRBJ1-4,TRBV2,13,TGTGCCACCCGACAGGACGGAAGTGAAAAACTGTTTTTT,CATRQDGSEKLFF
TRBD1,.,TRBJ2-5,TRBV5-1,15,TGCGCCAGCAGGCCAACAGGGGCCCTCCAAGAGACCCAGTACTTC,CASRPTGALQETQYF
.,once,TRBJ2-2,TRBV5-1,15,TGCGCCAGCTCTGGGGGCGGCTGGGGCACCGGGGAGCTGTTTTTT,CASSGGGWGTGELFF
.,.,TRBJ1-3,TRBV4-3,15,TGCGCCAGCAGCCTTACAGGGAGACGAGGAAACACCATATATTTT,CASSLTGRRGNTIYF
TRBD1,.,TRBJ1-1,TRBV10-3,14,TGTGCCATCAGCCTGGGACAGGGGAACACTGAAGCTTTCTTT,CAISLGQGNTEAFF
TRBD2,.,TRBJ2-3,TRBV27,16,TGTGCCAGCAGTCCTCGGACTAGCGGGAGGGCAGATACGCAGTATTTT,CASSPRTSGRADTQYF
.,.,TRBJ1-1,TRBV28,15,TGTGCCAGCAGTTTAATCTCAGGGTTGTACACTGAAGCTTTCTTT,CASSLISGLYTEAFF
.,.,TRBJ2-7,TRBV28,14,TGTGCCAGCAGTTTACCCACCCCCCCTTACGAGCAGTACTTC,CASSLPTPPYEQYF
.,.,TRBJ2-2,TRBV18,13,TGTGCCAGCTCACCACTGAACACCGGGGAGCTGTTTTTT,CASSPLNTGELFF
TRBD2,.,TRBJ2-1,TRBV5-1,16,TGCGCCAGCAGTTGGTGGGACGGGACTAGCGGGCCACGGCAGTTCTTC,CASSWWDGTSGPRQFF
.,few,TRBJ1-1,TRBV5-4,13,TGTGCCAGCAGCTTGTCTCGTGACACTGAAGCTTTCTTT,CASSLSRDTEAFF
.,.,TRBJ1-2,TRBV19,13,TGTGCCAGTAGTCGGGACACCTACTATGGCTACACCTTC,CASSRDTYYGYTF
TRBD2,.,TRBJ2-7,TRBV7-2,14,TGTGCCAGCAGCGCTAGCGGGAGGGTGTACGAGCAGTACTTC,CASSASGRVYEQYF
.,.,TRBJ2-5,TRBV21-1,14,TGTGCCAGCAGCAAACAGGACAGCCAAGAGACCCAGTACTTC,CASSKQDSQETQYF
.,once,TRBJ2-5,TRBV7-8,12,TGTGCCAGCAGCGGGACGGCAGAGACCCAGTACTTC,CASSGTAETQYF
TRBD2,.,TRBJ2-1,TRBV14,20,TGTGCCAGCAGCCCCAACCCCAGGGGCAGCGGGAGCCTCTCCTACAATGAGCAGTTCTTC,CASSPNPRGSGSLSYNEQFF
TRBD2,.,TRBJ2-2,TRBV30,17,TGTGCCTGGAGGAGGGAGGGAGTTACCGTTGTGGCCGGGGAGCTGTTTTTT,CAWRREGVTVVAGELFF
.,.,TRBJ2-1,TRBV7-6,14,TGTGCCAGCAGCTCGGCCTACAACTACAATGAGCAGTTCTTC,CASSSAYNYNEQFF
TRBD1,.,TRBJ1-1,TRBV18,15,TGTGCCAGCTCACAAGGACAGGGGGCAGGTACTGAAGCTTTCTTT,CASSQGQGAGTEAFF
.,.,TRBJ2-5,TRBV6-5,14,TGTGCCAGCAGTTACGCGGGGGCGAAAGAGACCCAGTACTTC,CASSYAGAKETQYF
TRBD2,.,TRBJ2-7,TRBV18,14,TGTGCCAGCTCACCACCTGCGGGAGGGGGCGAGCAGTACTTC,CASSPPAGGGEQYF
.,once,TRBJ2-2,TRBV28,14,TGTGCCAGCAGTTTAAATGGGCCCACCGGGGAGCTGTTTTTT,CASSLNGPTGELFF
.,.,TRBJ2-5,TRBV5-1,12,TGCGCCAGCGCCGAGGGCGGAGAGACCCAGTACTTC,CASAEGGETQYF
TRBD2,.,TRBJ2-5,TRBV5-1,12,TGCGCCACCAAGCGGGAGGGAGAGACCCAGTACTTC,CATKREGETQYF
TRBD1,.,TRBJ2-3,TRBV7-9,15,TGTGCCAGCAGCTTGGGACAGGGTAACACAGATACGCAGTATTTT,CASSLGQGNTDTQYF
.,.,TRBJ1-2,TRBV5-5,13,TGTGCCAGCAGCTTGGACTGGATCTATGGCTACACCTTC,CASSLDWIYGYTF
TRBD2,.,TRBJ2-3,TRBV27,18,TGTGCCAGCAGTTTATCGATCGGGACTAGCGGGCACACAGATACGCAGTATTTT,CASSLSIGTSGHTDTQYF
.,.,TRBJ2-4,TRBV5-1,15,TGCGCCAGCAGCTTGGTGGGGCTAGCCAAAAACATTCAGTACTTC,CASSLVGLAKNIQYF
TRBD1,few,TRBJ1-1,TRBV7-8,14,TGTGCCAGCAGCTCCTTGGCAGGGGGCACTGAAGCTTTCTTT,CASSSLAGGTEAFF
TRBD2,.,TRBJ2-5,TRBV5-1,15,TGCGCCAGCAGCTTGGCTAGCGGGCCACAAGAGACCCAGTACTTC,CASSLASGPQETQYF
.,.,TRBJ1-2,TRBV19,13,TGTGCCAGTATGGGGACGGCCTGGAGGGGCTACACCTTC,CASMGTAWRGYTF
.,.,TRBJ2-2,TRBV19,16,TGTGCCAGTACCTTATACGAGGGATTGAACACCGGGGAGCTGTTTTTT,CASTLYEGLNTGELFF
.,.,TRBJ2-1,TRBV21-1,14,TGTGCCAGCGCGGGCGGGAGCCTTTACAATGAGCAGTTCTTC,CASAGGSLYNEQFF
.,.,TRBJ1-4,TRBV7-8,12,TGTGCCAGCAGCTTAGTGGGAGAAAAACTGTTTTTT,CASSLVGEKLFF